The present T cell receptor (beta chain) was sequenced within a study of tumor-infiltrating lymphocytes in primary liver carcinoma. cDNA specific to TCR beta was made from 500 to 650 ng of total RNA, with a constant-region primer employed for priming. Three-round nested multiplex PCR performed with slightly modified ARM-PCR produced the TCR beta libraries. The first two PCR rounds used TRBV1-TRBV30 primers with a Cbeta primer, approximately 10 cycles each. TCRdb re-called the multiplex PCR reads through MiXCR, storing one row per CDR3 protein. The table lists tens of thousands of distinct CDR3 sequences, around two thirds of them singletons. General study findings and limits: The difference in top-250-clone fraction between tumors and blood was significant, favoring tumors (p = 0.039).

Comment on this clonotype: The target antigen is unknown.

The source material, roughly 18-30 mg of unsorted bulk tissue, was used to co-extract RNA and DNA. Donors underwent surgery for histopathologically diagnosed primary liver carcinoma. V was trimmed by 3 bases and J by 10 bases, leaving 29 bases between them. CDR1 is MGHRA and CDR2 is YSYEKL in the germline V gene. This CDR3 has 18 amino acids. This chain joins TRBV4-1 and TRBJ2-3; D remains unclear. The specimen sequenced was liver tumor tissue from sampling region 3. Subset specified: tumor region T3, left-lateral pole. The receptor was derived from a woman aged 25 to 39 with primary liver carcinoma and hepatitis B virus infection. The CDR3 loop is CASSQLGMVAEVSDAQYF. CDR3 in DNA: TGCGCCAGCAGCCAGCTAGGCATGGTAGCTGAAGTCTCGGATGCGCAGTATTTT.